This T cell receptor (beta chain) emerged from a study of T cell clonality in common variable immunodeficiency. This clone appeared many times. No antigen is known for it. The CDR3 extends 3 residues past the end of the read, so its final part is completed from the germline J gene. The CDR3 has 15 residues. V was cut by 3 bases and J by 0 bases, with 11 bases left in between. Germline CDR1 is LNHNV and CDR2 is YYDKDF (reference sequence). Findings and caveats of the study: Repertoire-complication correlations in CVID were limited by patient heterogeneity. Reportedly, TCR beta sequences from common variable immunodeficiency showed fewer deletions and N-nucleotide insertions. CVID subjects shared fewer TCRbeta clones than healthy controls did.

The table came from immunoSEQ multiplex PCR; TCRdb's copy has only in-frame clones and leaves some out. The sample presents roughly 32,000 clones, none singletons. This TCR was sampled from a person between 18 and 75 years old in good health. Sequencing was performed on peripheral blood mononuclear cells. V gene TRBV15 combines with J gene TRBJ1-1; D uncertain. The part of the CDR3 DNA that was read is TGTGCCACCAGCAGTCCTCCGAGGGTGAACACTGAA. Its protein is CATSSPPRVNTE. The complete CDR3 sequence is CATSSPPRVNTEAFF. The whole variable domain, remainder taken from reference TRBV15 and TRBJ1-1, is DAMVIQNPRYQVTQFGKPVTLSCSQTLNHNVMYWYQQKSSQAPKLLFHYYDKDFNNEADTPDNFQSRRPNTSFCFLDIRSPGLGDTAMYLCATSSPPRVNTEAFFGQGTRLTVV.